The clone carrying this TCR beta chain showed up just a few times. Its specificity is not known. This sample was included in a study of T-cell memory formation after mild COVID-19. Points from the study as a whole: Among clones contracting day 15 to 85, CD4/CD8 was balanced, whereas later expanders leaned CD4+. For contracting clones, CD4+ ones sat mainly in CM and EM, CD8+ in EMRA.

Per germline, CDR1 SGHNT and CDR2 YYREEE (reference sequence). J gave up 4 bases and V 4 bases, and 3 bases lay outside the gene matches. This CDR3 comprises 15 residues. In TCRdb, the 5' RACE reads were re-called with MiXCR into one record per CDR3 protein. This table has some 270,000 distinct CDR3 sequences, 15% appearing once. The chain joins TRBV5-4 to TRBJ2-7; 15 bases agree with TRBD2. The receptor was derived from an adult woman who had mild COVID-19 (a few samples of this study predate the infection). Cell type and time point are not known. The specimen sequenced was PBMCs or a T cell subset sorted from them (not recorded which). CDR3 DNA: TGTGCCAGCAGCGGGGGGACTAGCGGGAGGTACGAGCAGTACTTC. This encodes CASSGGTSGRYEQYF.